What follows are 32 T cell receptor beta chains derived from one specimen sequenced in a study of T-cell reconstitution after alpha-beta-depleted transplantation in children. The TCRbeta library incorporated unique molecular identifiers. One entry per CDR3 protein results from TCRdb running MiXCR on the PCR reads. The profile shows some 240,000 distinct CDR3 sequences, 9.7% of them singletons. Sequenced material: PBMCs from the stem cell graft donor, taken from the stem cell graft. All receptors derive from a human donor who donated a stem cell graft to a child with SCID.

This clonotype was seen many times. V is TRBV28 and J is TRBJ1-1, with 7 bases matching TRBD1. Trimming took 5 bases from V and 6 from J; bases not matched to a gene: 9. The CDR3 is 14 residues long. The germline CDR1 and CDR2 sequences are MDHEN and SYDVKM. CDR3 loop: CASSPTGVLPEAFF. In DNA form, the CDR3 reads TGTGCCAGCAGTCCTACAGGGGTTCTTCCTGAAGCTTTCTTT.

This clonotype was counted at least ten times. The chain recombines TRBV2 with TRBJ2-7; 9 positions match TRBD1. V gave up 5 bases and J gave up 3 bases; unmatched junction bases: 5. Germline V CDR1 and CDR2: SNHLY, FYNNEI. The CDR3 spans 14 residues. CDR3 region: CASSTGTGYYEQYF. In DNA form, the CDR3 reads TGTGCCAGCAGTACCGGGACAGGGTACTACGAGCAGTACTTC.

This clonotype has at least ten counts. The chain has TRBV6-1 and TRBJ2-5, with a weak D call TRBD2 (5 bases). Trimming took 7 bases from V and 5 from J, leaving 17 bases between them. This CDR3 comprises 14 residues. Germline CDR1 reads MNHNS; CDR2 reads SASEGT. The CDR3 DNA follows: TGTGCCAGCACGGCTAGCCTGGGTTGGGAGACCCAGTACTTC. Translation: CASTASLGWETQYF.

This chain links TRBV10-3 with TRBJ2-5; 13 bases fit TRBD2. The trim removed 3 bases at V and 1 base at J, leaving 5 bases unmatched. CDR3 length equals 17 residues. Per the germline V gene, CDR1 is ENHRY and CDR2 is SYGVKD. The CDR3 reads CAISEETSGGRQETQYF. CDR3 DNA sequence: TGTGCCATCAGTGAAGAGACTAGCGGGGGGCGCCAAGAGACCCAGTACTTC.

This clonotype was recorded at least ten times. The chain uses TRBV5-1 and TRBJ2-7; 8 bases match TRBD1. V lost 5 bases and J lost 3; bases outside the gene matches: 7. The CDR3 loop spans 14 amino acids. Germline V lookup: CDR1 SGHRS, CDR2 YFSETQ. Here the CDR3 reads CASRPQGALYEQYF. The CDR3 DNA is TGCGCCAGCAGGCCGCAGGGGGCCCTCTACGAGCAGTACTTC.

This clonotype was observed many times. This chain uses TRBV5-6 with TRBJ1-1; D is unresolved. The CDR3 consists of 13 residues. Germline assignment: CDR1 SGHDT and CDR2 YYEEEE. The ends were cut back, 0 bases at V and 1 base at J, with 4 bases in the middle. This CDR3 reads CASSLARNTEAFF. CDR3 coding DNA: TGTGCCAGCAGCTTGGCACGGAACACTGAAGCTTTCTTT.

This clonotype was detected ten times or more. CDR3 protein: CASSQVGAGINEKLFF. The DNA of the CDR3 is TGCGCCAGCAGCCAAGTAGGGGCCGGGATCAATGAAAAACTGTTTTTT. This sequence joins TRBV4-1 and TRBJ1-4, with TRBD1 as a possible D gene (5 bases). This CDR3 spans 16 amino acids. Trimming left V 1 base short and J 5 bases short, with 14 bases between. The germline gives CDR1 MGHRA, CDR2 YSYEKL.

This clonotype was recorded at least ten times. The V gene is TRBV28, the J gene TRBJ1-2; D is unresolved. CDR1 is MDHEN, CDR2 SYDVKM, per germline. Trimming took 5 bases from V and 7 from J, leaving 11 bases between them. The CDR3 length is 12 residues. The CDR3: CASSPRARGYTF. The CDR3 coding sequence is TGTGCCAGCAGTCCCCGGGCGCGTGGCTACACCTTC.

This clonotype appeared many times. The chain employs TRBV5-1 and TRBJ2-7, with 12 nucleotides matching TRBD2. The CDR3 consists of 15 residues. The germline gives CDR1 SGHRS, CDR2 YFSETQ. J was trimmed by 4 bases and V by 0 bases; bases with no gene match: 2. The CDR3 DNA reads TGCGCCAGCAGCTTGGGGACTAGCGGGGAGTACGAGCAGTACTTC. Its protein is CASSLGTSGEYEQYF.

This clonotype appeared a few times. V is TRBV3-1 and J is TRBJ1-1; 11 nucleotides align to TRBD1. The trim removed 8 bases at V and 11 bases at J, leaving 16 bases unmatched. Germline CDR1 reads LGHDT; CDR2 reads YNNKEL (reference sequence). There are 15 residues in the CDR3. The CDR3 sequence: CASCPLLPGQGEAFF. CDR3 sequence (DNA): TGTGCCAGCTGCCCCCTCCTTCCGGGACAGGGGGAGGCTTTCTTT.

This clonotype was detected ten times or more. The chain carries TRBV20-1 and TRBJ1-3; TRBD1 is a possible D gene (5 bases). Per germline, CDR1 DFQATT and CDR2 SNEGSKA (reference sequence). V lost 6 bases and J lost 0, with 15 bases in between. This CDR3 comprises 15 residues. The DNA of the CDR3 is TGCAGTGCCAGCCCGGGGGATTACTCTGGAAACACCATATATTTT. Translating gives CSASPGDYSGNTIYF.

This clonotype came up a few times. The chain uses TRBV20-1 and TRBJ1-1; D gene ambiguous. CDR1 is DFQATT and CDR2 is SNEGSKA in the germline V gene (reference sequence). This CDR3 has 14 residues. V lost 0 bases and J 1 base, leaving 9 bases between the germline ends. CDR3 sequence: CSAREPGQNTEAFF. In DNA form, the CDR3 reads TGCAGTGCTAGAGAGCCAGGCCAGAACACTGAAGCTTTCTTT.

This clonotype was counted ten times or more. V gene TRBV25-1 combines with J gene TRBJ1-1; possible D gene TRBD1, 5 bases. Trimming took off 3 bases at V and 1 base at J, with 12 bases between the two ends. There are 15 residues in the CDR3. CDR1 and CDR2 from the germline V gene are MGHDK and SYGVNS. The CDR3 reads CASSDQRTGNTEAFF. The CDR3 nucleotides are TGTGCCAGCAGTGACCAAAGAACAGGGAACACTGAAGCTTTCTTT.

This clonotype was picked up many times. This rearrangement joins TRBV2 to TRBJ1-6; D is unclear. V lost 6 bases to trimming and J lost 5 bases, with 5 bases between them. Germline loops: CDR1 SNHLY, CDR2 FYNNEI. The CDR3 runs 12 residues. This CDR3 is CASRQNNSPLHF. The CDR3 DNA reads TGTGCCAGCAGACAGAATAATTCACCCCTCCACTTT.

In the case of this clonotype: A much larger clone is a single base away; this may be a read error. The rearrangement joins TRBV20-1 to TRBJ1-6; 7 nucleotides agree with TRBD1. Per germline, CDR1 DFQATT and CDR2 SNEGSKA (reference sequence). The CDR3 totals 16 residues. In DNA form, the CDR3 reads TGCTGTGCTACTGCGGCTTTGACAGGGTGGGATTCACCCCTCCACTTT. Its translation: CCATAALTGWDSPLHF.

The sample holds many counts of this clonotype. This chain links TRBV5-1 with TRBJ2-6, with D maybe TRBD1 (6 bases). V was shortened by 7 bases and J by 9 bases, with 11 bases between the two germline ends. The CDR3 is 12 amino acids. Germline CDR1 SGHRS, CDR2 YFSETQ. The CDR3 loop is CASRTGHNVLTF. CDR3 in DNA: TGCGCCAGCCGAACAGGGCACAACGTCCTGACTTTC.

The table lists this clonotype with many counts. This sequence joins TRBV20-1 and TRBJ1-2; tentatively, D is TRBD1 (5 bases). The CDR3 is made up of 16 amino acids. CDR1 DFQATT and CDR2 SNEGSKA come from the germline V gene (reference sequence). V lost 6 bases and J lost 1, with 21 bases in between. In DNA, the CDR3 is TGCAGTGCCCCTGGTCGTAAGGGGCCTGATAACTATGGCTACACCTTC. Translated: CSAPGRKGPDNYGYTF.

There are many counts of this clonotype. The chain is built from TRBV18 and TRBJ2-2; D remains ambiguous. Between the trimmed V and J ends, which lost 3 bases and 2 bases, there was a span of 10 bases. In germline, CDR1 is KGHSH, CDR2 LQKENI. CDR3 length: 15 residues. The CDR3 region is CASSPARVNTGELFF. CDR3 in DNA: TGTGCCAGCTCACCTGCTCGCGTAAACACCGGGGAGCTGTTTTTT.

This clonotype appeared many times. The chain carries TRBV5-1 and TRBJ2-1, with D maybe TRBD1 (7 bases). The CDR3 runs 17 residues. Germline lookup yields CDR1 SGHRS and CDR2 YFSETQ. Trimming shortened V by 0 bases and J by 4 bases, and 17 bases separated the two germline ends. The CDR3 sequence: CASSLAFQGGPYNEQFF. CDR3 nucleotide sequence: TGCGCCAGCAGCTTGGCCTTCCAGGGGGGCCCGTACAATGAGCAGTTCTTC.

This clonotype was detected ten times or more. CDR3 DNA sequence: TGTGCCAGCAGTTACCAGCCACCGGACGAAGAAAAACTGTTTTTT. It encodes CASSYQPPDEEKLFF. The V call is TRBV6-5, the J call TRBJ1-4; D is uncertain. The CDR3 length is 15 residues. Germline CDR1 and CDR2: MNHEY and SVGAGI. V was trimmed by 2 bases and J by 8 bases, leaving 15 bases between them.

This clonotype was seen repeatedly, ten times or more. The chain's CDR3 is CASSEPTENYGYTF. The CDR3, as DNA: TGTGCCAGCAGTGAACCCACAGAGAACTATGGCTACACCTTC. V usage is TRBV25-1 and J usage is TRBJ1-2; D not certain. The CDR3 totals 14 residues. Germline V gene sequence: CDR1 MGHDK, CDR2 SYGVNS. The V end lost 2 bases, the J end lost 2 bases, and 9 bases lay between the germline ends.

This clonotype was recorded at least ten times. As DNA, the CDR3 is TGCGCCAGCAGCCAAGAGTATAACACTGAAGCTTTCTTT. It is translated as CASSQEYNTEAFF. This chain uses TRBV4-3 with TRBJ1-1; D not certain. The CDR3 is made up of 13 amino acids. The V gene lost 0 bases and the J gene lost 2 bases, with 4 bases spanning the gap. The germline V gene encodes CDR1 LGHNA and CDR2 YSLEER.

This clonotype was observed at least ten times. The rearrangement uses TRBV5-1 and TRBJ2-1; 14 nucleotides align to TRBD2. After removal of 3 bases from V and 11 bases from J, the junction contained 7 bases not matched to a gene. CDR3 size: 15 residues. The germline V gene has CDR1 SGHRS and CDR2 YFSETQ. Here the CDR3 reads CASSSGLAGGEKQFF. In nucleotides, the CDR3 is TGCGCCAGCAGCTCAGGACTAGCGGGGGGCGAGAAGCAGTTCTTC. Using reference TRBV5-1 and TRBJ2-1 for the parts outside the CDR3, the full variable domain is KAGVTQTPRYLIKTRGQQVTLSCSPISGHRSVSWYQQTPGQGLQFLFEYFSETQRNKGNFPGRFSGRQFSNSRSEMNVSTLELGDSALYLCASSSGLAGGEKQFFGPGTRLTVL.

This clonotype was counted many times. This chain uses TRBV4-2 with TRBJ1-5; D remains ambiguous. Germline V gives CDR1 LGHNA, CDR2 YNFKEQ. The V end was cut by 1 base, the J end by 3 bases, with 10 bases between. The CDR3 is made up of 15 amino acids. CDR3 region: CASSQVRQDNQPQHF. The CDR3 DNA reads as TGTGCCAGCAGCCAAGTACGTCAGGACAATCAGCCCCAGCATTTT.

This clonotype was counted at least ten times. The CDR3 nucleotides read TGTGCCAGCAGCTTCCTGGACGGTGAAGCTTTCTTT. Translating it yields CASSFLDGEAFF. The chain combines TRBV7-2 with TRBJ1-1; the D is unclear. The CDR3 loop spans 12 amino acids. Trimming pared 3 bases from V and 7 bases from J, leaving 9 bases between. Germline-derived CDR1 and CDR2 are SGHTA and FQGNSA.

This clonotype was detected many times. V gene TRBV19 combines with J gene TRBJ1-2, with 8 bases that match TRBD1. The CDR3 runs to 14 residues. The germline V gene has CDR1 LNHDA and CDR2 SQIVND (reference sequence). V trimming: 5 bases; J trimming: 3 bases; junction bases outside the gene matches: 5. The CDR3, as DNA: TGTGCCAGTAGTGCGGGGGGACAGGACTATGGCTACACCTTC. Residues: CASSAGGQDYGYTF.

This clonotype was seen many times. This rearrangement joins TRBV18 to TRBJ1-1; TRBD1 agrees at 7 bases. The J segment lost 2 bases and the V segment lost 3 bases, leaving 6 bases of the junction unmatched. The CDR3 runs to 15 residues. Germline lookup yields CDR1 KGHSH and CDR2 LQKENI. The CDR3 DNA follows: TGTGCCAGCTCACCCCAGGGGGAGGTTAACACTGAAGCTTTCTTT. This encodes CASSPQGEVNTEAFF.

On this clonotype itself: A much larger clone is a single base away; this may be a read error. The chain carries TRBV7-2 and TRBJ2-3; D might be TRBD1 (6 bases). Germline-derived CDR1 and CDR2 are SGHTA and FQGNSA. This CDR3 has 16 amino acids. In DNA, the CDR3 is TGTGTCAGCAGCATGCGTGGACAGACGAGCACAGATACGCAGTATTTT. Translated: CVSSMRGQTSTDTQYF.

This clonotype was recorded at least ten times. The V call is TRBV29-1, the J call TRBJ1-1; the D is unclear. Per the germline V gene, CDR1 is SQVTM and CDR2 is ANQGSEA. This CDR3 is 12 amino acids long. V was clipped by 7 bases and J by 8 bases, with 17 bases between them. CDR3 sequence: CSAIGPDGEAFF. In DNA form, the CDR3 reads TGCAGCGCCATAGGGCCAGACGGGGAAGCTTTCTTT.

The CDR3 is CASSLQQGASYEQYF. The CDR3 DNA reads as TGTGCCAGCAGCCTACAACAGGGGGCTTCCTACGAGCAGTACTTC. The chain has TRBV27 and TRBJ2-7; 9 bases map to TRBD1. The CDR3 consists of 15 residues. Trimming removed 6 bases from V and 1 base from J; junction bases left unmatched: 7. Germline V gene data show CDR1 as MNHEY and CDR2 as SMNVEV (reference sequence).

This clonotype was seen at least ten times. The chain's CDR3 is CASSLEGTLTDTQYF. The CDR3 region has the DNA TGCGCCAGCAGCTTAGAAGGGACGCTAACAGATACGCAGTATTTT. The V call is TRBV5-1, the J call TRBJ2-3; D possibly matches TRBD1 or TRBD2 (5 bases each). The germline gives CDR1 SGHRS, CDR2 YFSETQ. Trimming stripped 2 bases from V and 3 bases from J, with 13 bases between. The CDR3 runs 15 residues.

The table lists this clonotype with many counts. The chain carries TRBV18 and TRBJ2-5; D is ambiguous. V lost 2 bases to trimming and J lost 0 bases, with 7 bases between them. CDR3 length: 14 residues. Germline V gives CDR1 KGHSH, CDR2 LQKENI. As DNA, the CDR3 is TGTGCCAGCTCACCAACGGCAGACCAAGAGACCCAGTACTTC. This translates into CASSPTADQETQYF.